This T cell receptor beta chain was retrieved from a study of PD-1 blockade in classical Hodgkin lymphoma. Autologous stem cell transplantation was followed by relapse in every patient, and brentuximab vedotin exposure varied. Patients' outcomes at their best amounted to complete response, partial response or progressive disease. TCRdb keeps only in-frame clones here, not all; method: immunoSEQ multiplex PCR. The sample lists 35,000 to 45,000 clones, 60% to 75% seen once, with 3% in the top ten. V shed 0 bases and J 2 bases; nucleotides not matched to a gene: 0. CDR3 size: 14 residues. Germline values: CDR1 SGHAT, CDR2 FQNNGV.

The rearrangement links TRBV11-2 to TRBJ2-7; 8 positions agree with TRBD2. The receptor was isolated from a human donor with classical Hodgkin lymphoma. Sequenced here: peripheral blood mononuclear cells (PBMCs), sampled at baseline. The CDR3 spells CASSLDGGAYEQYF. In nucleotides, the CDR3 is TGTGCCAGCAGCTTAGACGGGGGGGCCTACGAGCAGTACTTC.